These 16 T cell receptor beta chains were all obtained from the same sample, sequenced in a study of technical replicates of blood from a handful of donors. Only in-frame clones appear in the TCRdb table, and some are missing; sequencing was by immunoSEQ multiplex PCR. The sample contains 60,000 to 65,000 clones, roughly 86% of which appear only once. Sequencing was performed on PBMCs. Receptors originate from a human donor in good health. Some clones in this sample may be carry-over from other donors' samples.

V gene TRBV7-8 combines with J gene TRBJ2-1, with 11 bases that match TRBD2. Germline-derived CDR1 and CDR2 are SGHVS and FQNEAQ. This CDR3 has 18 residues. The J segment lost 4 bases and the V segment lost 4 bases, leaving 12 bases of the junction unmatched. CDR3 coding DNA: TGTGCCAGCAGCTACGACGGATTCGGGACTAGCGGTTACAATGAGCAGTTCTTC. The encoded protein is CASSYDGFGTSGYNEQFF.

The chain combines TRBV7-8 with TRBJ1-1; D is ambiguous. The CDR3 covers 16 residues. From germline, CDR1 is SGHVS and CDR2 FQNEAQ. The ends were cut back, 1 base at V and 5 bases at J, with 17 bases in the middle. CDR3 protein: CASSLVVWADSTEAFF. The CDR3 DNA reads TGTGCCAGCAGCTTAGTGGTGTGGGCAGATTCGACTGAAGCTTTCTTT.

The gene calls are TRBV4-3 and TRBJ2-5; the D gene is possibly TRBD1 (5 bases). Germline CDR1 reads LGHNA; CDR2 reads YSLEER. V gave up 1 base and J gave up 1 base, with 13 bases separating them. This CDR3 has 16 residues. CDR3 nucleotides: TGCGCCAGCAGCCAAGGGGGCCCGGGCTCCCAAGAGACCCAGTACTTC. It encodes CASSQGGPGSQETQYF.

The chain joins TRBV10-3 to TRBJ2-7, with 7 bases that match TRBD2. V lost 8 bases and J lost 0; bases outside the gene matches: 1. The CDR3 extends over 12 amino acids. Germline lookup yields CDR1 ENHRY and CDR2 SYGVKD. In DNA form, the CDR3 reads TGTGCCATCGGGGGGGACTCCTACGAGCAGTACTTC. Encoded protein: CAIGGDSYEQYF.

The rearrangement uses TRBV7-3 and TRBJ2-6; D gene unclear. V was clipped by 4 bases and J by 2 bases, with 9 bases between them. The length of the CDR3 is 15 residues. Germline-derived CDR1 and CDR2 are SGHTA and FQGTGA. CDR3 protein: CASSSGWAGANVLTF. The CDR3 nucleotides read TGTGCCAGCAGCTCGGGTTGGGCTGGGGCCAACGTCCTGACTTTC.

This clone was counted only a few times. The chain is built from TRBV12-5 and TRBJ2-7, with 7 positions matching TRBD2. The CDR3 is 14 residues long. In germline, CDR1 is LGHNT, CDR2 FRNRAP. Germline trimming cut 1 base from V and 9 bases from J; bases unmatched to any gene: 9. CDR3 DNA: TGTGCTAGTGGTTTGGAACCCGGTGGGGAGGGGCAGTACTTC. Translated, it gives CASGLEPGGEGQYF. The variable domain in full, completed from reference TRBV12-5 and TRBJ2-7, reads DARVTQTPRHKVTEMGQEVTMRCQPILGHNTVFWYRQTMMQGLELLAYFRNRAPLDDSGMPKDRFSAEMPDATLATLKIQPSEPRDSAVYFCASGLEPGGEGQYFGPGTRLTVT.

The chain uses TRBV5-1 and TRBJ1-6, with D unresolved. The germline V gene has CDR1 SGHRS and CDR2 YFSETQ. V dropped 0 bases and J dropped 4 bases, with 8 bases sitting between them. The CDR3 is 15 amino acids. CDR3 loop: CASSLAGSYNSPLHF. CDR3 nucleotide sequence: TGCGCCAGCAGCTTGGCGGGGTCATATAATTCACCCCTCCACTTT. Using reference TRBV5-1 and TRBJ1-6 for the parts outside the CDR3, the full variable domain is KAGVTQTPRYLIKTRGQQVTLSCSPISGHRSVSWYQQTPGQGLQFLFEYFSETQRNKGNFPGRFSGRQFSNSRSEMNVSTLELGDSALYLCASSLAGSYNSPLHFGNGTRLTVT.

V usage is TRBV7-2 and J usage is TRBJ2-6; 10 positions agree with TRBD1. Germline CDR1 and CDR2: SGHTA and FQGNSA. The CDR3 is made up of 17 amino acids. V trimming: 4 bases; J trimming: 4 bases; junction bases outside the gene matches: 7. This CDR3 reads CASSSTGGASGANVLTF. In DNA, the CDR3 is TGTGCCAGCAGCTCGACAGGGGGCGCATCCGGGGCCAACGTCCTGACTTTC.

V gene TRBV5-1 combines with J gene TRBJ2-7; a possible D gene is TRBD1 (6 bases). Germline V CDR1 and CDR2: SGHRS, YFSETQ. This CDR3 region has 14 residues. With 4 bases removed from V and 5 bases from J, the gap between germline ends came to 16 bases. CDR3: CASSQVGAPDEQYF. As DNA, the CDR3 is TGCGCCAGCAGCCAAGTGGGGGCCCCAGACGAGCAGTACTTC.

This chain joins TRBV12-5 and TRBJ1-1, with D tentatively TRBD1 (5 bases). V lost 6 bases and J lost 0, with 8 bases in between. Germline-derived CDR1 and CDR2 are LGHNT and FRNRAP. This CDR3 region has 13 residues. The CDR3 nucleotides are TGTGCTAGTGGCAGGGCGATGAACACTGAAGCTTTCTTT. Its protein product is CASGRAMNTEAFF.

The chain links TRBV9 to TRBJ1-2, with D perhaps TRBD1 (5 bases). Trimming took off 4 bases at V and 4 bases at J, with 20 bases between the two ends. Per germline, CDR1 SGDLS and CDR2 YYNGEE. This CDR3 spans 16 amino acids. In DNA, the CDR3 is TGTGCCAGCAGCCAACCCCGATCGGGGGAGACCTATGGCTACACCTTC. Translation gives CASSQPRSGETYGYTF.

The chain uses TRBV4-3 and TRBJ1-5; D possibly corresponds to TRBD1 (6 bases). This CDR3 is built from 16 residues. V was clipped by 0 bases and J by 2 bases, with 11 bases between them. Germline values: CDR1 LGHNA, CDR2 YSLEER. Here the CDR3 reads CASSQDYRDGNQPQHF. In DNA form, the CDR3 reads TGCGCCAGCAGCCAAGACTACAGGGACGGCAATCAGCCCCAGCATTTT.

V usage is TRBV5-4 and J usage is TRBJ1-6; maybe TRBD1 (5 bases). Trimming pared 3 bases from V and 7 bases from J, leaving 20 bases between. Germline lookup yields CDR1 SGHNT and CDR2 YYREEE (reference sequence). CDR3 length: 17 amino acids. The chain's CDR3 is CASSSGGITSGNSPLHF. The CDR3, as DNA: TGTGCCAGCAGCTCGGGGGGGATAACCTCGGGAAATTCACCCCTCCACTTT.

The V gene is TRBV7-2, the J gene TRBJ2-5, with TRBD2 matching 9 bases. This CDR3 is 16 amino acids long. Germline V gives CDR1 SGHTA, CDR2 FQGNSA. Trimming removed 2 bases from V and 6 bases from J; junction bases left unmatched: 10. CDR3 protein: CASSLPLRGGLQTQYF. The CDR3, as DNA: TGTGCCAGCAGCTTACCCCTGCGGGGGGGCCTTCAGACCCAGTACTTC.

The V call is TRBV5-1, the J call TRBJ1-2, with D possibly TRBD1 on 6 matching bases. Germline V CDR1 and CDR2: SGHRS, YFSETQ. V lost 1 base and J lost 4, with 11 bases in between. The CDR3 sequence is 14 residues long. The CDR3 region is CASSLPGEVYGYTF. The CDR3 DNA reads TGCGCCAGCAGCTTGCCAGGGGAAGTCTATGGCTACACCTTC.

The chain links TRBV11-2 to TRBJ2-7, with TRBD2 matching over 7 bases. The CDR3 runs 14 residues. The V gene's germline CDR1 is SGHAT and CDR2 FQNNGV. The V and J ends lost 6 bases and 2 bases, in that order; junction bases with no gene match: 7. In nucleotides, the CDR3 is TGTGCCAGCAGGGGGGGGTCGGGTACCTACGAGCAGTACTTC. This gives the protein CASRGGSGTYEQYF.